This T cell receptor beta chain was captured in a study of blood T cell repertoires in COVID-19 (dated by TCRdb to the early 2020s). A note on the overall study: The collaborator samples originated in the United States, Italy and Spain and spanned the acute and convalescent phases of COVID-19. The material from the prospective study consisted of cDNA or gDNA derived from T cells, B-cell-depleted T cells, or PBMCs. Subjects who had been exposed to COVID-19, were actively infected with it, or had recovered from it provided the deeply sampled blood TCRbeta repertoires that made up the dataset. The repertoires were made available in a free public database intended to serve as a resource for research on the immune response to SARS-CoV-2. Samples came from the ongoing ImmuneRACE study (first 160 participants) plus 1,254 subjects from 6 global collaborators. A de-identified subject ID, COVID-19 status, age in years and sex were almost always included in the sample metadata. Where available, HLA class I and class II types were obtained from metadata supplied by the sample provider rather than from assay-based typing. Results the study describes overall, beyond this receptor: How much clinical and demographic metadata was included differed by source and by participant, and the metadata was provided uncurated.

One collaborating source in Seattle enrolled patients while the patients were actively infected and followed the patients over time throughout the course of disease. The collaborating institutions used their own protocols to collect whole blood in K2EDTA tubes. For TCRbeta analysis, collaborators shipped samples as frozen whole blood, isolated PBMCs, or DNA extracted from either of those sample types. TCRbeta CDR3 regions were amplified from genomic DNA using the immunoSEQ Assay, a bias-controlled multiplex PCR. The authors' analysis ran thus. The number of nucleated cells in each sample was estimated from the amplification of reference gene primers within the assay. To quantify the absolute abundance of each unique TCRbeta CDR3 rearrangement, sequence reads were collapsed and filtered. For each sample, productive Simpson clonality was calculated by taking the square root of Simpson's diversity index across productive rearrangements. TCRdb stores this immuneACCESS table with in-frame sequences only. Part of the clones is absent; in the studies checked, under half of the shortfall reflects unresolved V genes, and no reason is known for the rest. V, J and clone size derive from that table, while D and trimming were established from the DNA sequence. For this sample the table gives approximately 170,000 clones, of which 90% to 95% were detected only once. The ten largest account for around 2% of the sample.

V has 6 bases trimmed and J has 7 bases trimmed; junction bases matching no gene number 5. The cysteine opens and the phenylalanine closes a CDR3 of 13 amino acids. CDR3 DNA is the only sequence kept; it has 39 bases, read in frame from the first base. As to this clone: The target of this receptor is not known. No quality values exist for individual bases; no much larger clone is one base distant.

Recombination linked TRBV12-3 or TRBV12-4 to TRBJ1-2; a stretch of 10 junction bases matches TRBD1. The receptor was derived from a woman aged 55-70 years with COVID-19, enrolled during active disease. Sequenced material: peripheral blood. The DNA sequence follows: TGTGCCAGCAGCCACGGGACAGGGGTTGGCTACACCTTC. Its protein reads: CASSHGTGVGYTF.